This T cell receptor (beta chain) was sequenced in a study of CD8 T cells in ankylosing spondylitis. Study outcomes and limitations: Seemingly distinctive of ankylosing spondylitis blood was a TCR beta motif formed by eight highly homologous variants. Reports say disease-linked clones showed up significantly more in matched ankylosing spondylitis synovial fluid.

As for this clonotype: The antigen remains unidentified.

TCRdb re-called the 5' RACE reads with MiXCR, one entry per CDR3 protein. The table has roughly 220,000 distinct CDR3 sequences, around 17% seen once. CDR1 is DFQATT and CDR2 is SNEGSKA in the germline V gene (reference sequence). The ends were cut back, 3 bases at V and 2 bases at J, with 11 bases in the middle. This CDR3 region has 13 residues. Sequencing was carried out using blood, either unsorted or a sorted T cell fraction (not recorded which). The rearrangement joins TRBV20-1 to TRBJ2-7; tentative D call: TRBD2 (6 bases). The sequence derives from a male donor with ankylosing spondylitis. CDR3 DNA sequence: TGCAGTGCTAGGCGGAGGGGTACCTACGAGCAGTACTTC. Protein: CSARRRGTYEQYF.